Reported below is one TCR beta chain. The target antigen is unknown. This sample was included in a study of cytomegalovirus exposure and HLA in healthy donors. Findings of the study overall: Data from an earlier analysis indicated that most TCR beta V segments were productive either about 87% or about 30% of the time. Available immune exposure information was restricted to CMV serostatus only.

CDR3 length: 15 residues. Looked up from germline, CDR1 is SGHTA and CDR2 is FQGNSA. The V end lost 1 base, the J end lost 7 bases, and 14 bases lay between the germline ends. The PCR used 60 Vbeta and 13 Jbeta primers. Method: immunoSEQ multiplex PCR; TCRdb's copy keeps in-frame clones and lacks some. The sample records some 130,000 clones, almost 85% being singletons. The chain uses TRBV7-2 and TRBJ1-3; maybe TRBD1 (6 bases). Sequencing used PBMCs. This clonotype was sampled from a boy aged 2 to 10 in good health and CMV-seronegative. Here the CDR3 reads CASSLDQGPGNTIYF. The CDR3 coding sequence is TGTGCCAGCAGCTTAGATCAGGGGCCAGGGAACACCATATATTTT.